These T cell receptor beta chains were read from a single sample in a study of T cell responses to AZD1222 COVID-19 vaccine. The data were produced by immunoSEQ multiplex PCR, yet TCRdb's version contains in-frame clones alone and is incomplete. The sample holds 84,000 or so clones, around 90% seen once. The sample consisted of peripheral blood, taken on day 0 of AZD1222 vaccination. These receptors were collected from an adult in good health. Each CDR3 is given without its conserved first and last residue. The D gene is left open where the match is weak.

v_call	d_call	j_call	cdr3_aa
TRBV7-2	NA	TRBJ1-4	ASSLSQGGSEKLF
TRBV6-5	NA	TRBJ2-1	ASALAYNEQF
TRBV21-1	NA	TRBJ1-3	ASSNSGDLGSSGNTIY
TRBV28	NA	TRBJ1-1	ASSLLTGSRMNTEAF
TRBV30	TRBD1	TRBJ1-1	ASRQGALGTEAF
TRBV7-8	NA	TRBJ1-3	ASSLSGSRNTIY
TRBV7-9	NA	TRBJ1-4	ASSFGRGDEKLF
TRBV10-3	NA	TRBJ1-5	AATPDSNQPQH
TRBV5-1	TRBD1	TRBJ1-2	ASSLEQGKNYGYT
TRBV6-5	NA	TRBJ2-3	ASSSLQGTDTQY
TRBV12-3/TRBV12-4	NA	TRBJ2-1	ASSRPGGGEQF
TRBV6-5	NA	TRBJ2-7	ASSYERVAEQY
TRBV18	NA	TRBJ1-6	ASSPETGSPLH
TRBV27	TRBD2	TRBJ2-1	ASSWTSGRHEQF
TRBV3-1/TRBV3-2	TRBD2	TRBJ2-3	ASSQELAGGWSTDTQY
TRBV13	TRBD1	TRBJ2-5	ASSFRQGRGQETQY
TRBV7-3	TRBD2	TRBJ2-1	ASSLLAGGNEQF
TRBV6-2/TRBV6-3	TRBD1	TRBJ2-5	ASSLDRVVQTQY
TRBV7-6	TRBD2	TRBJ2-7	ASSFAGRAFGAYEQY
TRBV7-4	NA	TRBJ2-7	ASSLEPGTADSYEQY
TRBV29-1	NA	TRBJ2-3	SVGSSGFTDTQY
TRBV30	TRBD2	TRBJ2-1	AWSGTSGRAGTI
TRBV2	TRBD1	TRBJ2-3	ASPPPGTGGLDTQY
TRBV6-5	NA	TRBJ1-2	ASSPDIWYGYT
TRBV6-5	TRBD2	TRBJ2-2	ASSYLGAGDTGELF
TRBV4-3	NA	TRBJ1-2	ASSQVITNYGYT
TRBV15	TRBD2	TRBJ2-1	ATSRPSRLADEQF
TRBV11-2	NA	TRBJ2-7	ASSLGNYEQY
TRBV19	TRBD2	TRBJ2-1	ASRPHGTSGSYNEQF
TRBV6-2/TRBV6-3	NA	TRBJ1-5	ASSYSHQPQH
TRBV6-5	NA	TRBJ1-5	ASSSFRGGEQPQH
TRBV7-2	NA	TRBJ1-1	ASSLGGSARNTEAF
TRBV11-2	NA	TRBJ2-1	ASSSKGLNEQF
TRBV6-6	TRBD2	TRBJ2-7	ASSKLAGGYEQY
TRBV29-1	TRBD1	TRBJ1-2	SVEDRRSTGVGYT
TRBV10-3	NA	TRBJ2-1	AISESLDYNEQF
TRBV9	TRBD1	TRBJ1-2	ASSPWTGNNYGYT
TRBV18	NA	TRBJ1-1	ASSPQGMNTEAF
TRBV5-1	TRBD1	TRBJ1-2	ASSPGTGGLYGYT
TRBV19	NA	TRBJ1-1	ASNPGHGMGEAF
TRBV7-7	NA	TRBJ2-1	ASSLGTQPYNEQF
TRBV7-8	NA	TRBJ1-1	ASSLSSGLNTEAF
TRBV18	NA	TRBJ2-3	ASSPMITYTDTQY
TRBV7-8	TRBD2	TRBJ2-3	ASSAGLAGSTDTQY
TRBV2	NA	TRBJ2-7	ASSVWDEQY
TRBV6-2/TRBV6-3	NA	TRBJ1-1	ASSRTGNTEAF
TRBV30	NA	TRBJ1-6	AWSVVAVSNSPLH
TRBV7-3	NA	TRBJ2-1	ASSLTSDNEQF
TRBV7-3	TRBD2	TRBJ2-7	ASSQRSGAPYEQY
TRBV3-1/TRBV3-2	NA	TRBJ1-6	ASNLGNSPLH
TRBV9	NA	TRBJ1-5	ASSVGGEWPQH
TRBV11-3	NA	TRBJ2-2	ASSLAGKELF